What follows are 26 T cell receptor beta chains derived from one specimen sequenced in a study of blood T cell repertoires in COVID-19. Clones were sequenced by immunoSEQ multiplex PCR, and TCRdb holds only the in-frame ones, with some missing. The sample lists tens of thousands of clones; 87% were seen once. The specimen sequenced was peripheral blood. The receptors come from a human donor with acute or convalescent COVID-19. The donor label of this sample is uncertain.

The J gene is TRBJ2-3, the V gene TRBV5-4; TRBD1 might be the D (7 bases). The CDR3 length is 15 residues. Per the germline V gene, CDR1 is SGHNT and CDR2 is YYREEE (reference sequence). V was trimmed by 7 bases and J by 4 bases, leaving 19 bases between them. The CDR3 bases are TGTGCCAGCCGGAGGGGGCGCGAGGTTGCAGATACGCAGTATTTT. Translated: CASRRGREVADTQYF.

The chain links TRBV2 to TRBJ1-3; D ambiguous. V was cut by 4 bases and J by 5 bases, with 15 bases left in between. The germline V gene encodes CDR1 SNHLY and CDR2 FYNNEI. This CDR3 is built from 15 residues. The DNA for the CDR3 is TGTGCCAGCAGTGGATGGGGAGCTGATAGAAACACCATATATTTT. It is translated as CASSGWGADRNTIYF.

The chain is built from TRBV5-1 and TRBJ1-1; the D gene is possibly TRBD1 (6 bases). V was trimmed by 2 bases and J by 5 bases, leaving 16 bases between them. The CDR3 is 15 amino acids. Per the germline V gene, CDR1 is SGHRS and CDR2 is YFSETQ. The CDR3 DNA follows: TGCGCCAGCAGCTTTTTTCCCGGGACACCTACTGAAGCTTTCTTT. This gives the protein CASSFFPGTPTEAFF.

V is TRBV28 and J is TRBJ2-5; 8 nucleotides align to TRBD1. Trimming removed 4 bases from V and 9 bases from J; junction bases left unmatched: 10. CDR3 length equals 14 residues. Germline CDR1 MDHEN, CDR2 SYDVKM. The CDR3 here is CASSSRTVTGAQYF. The CDR3, as DNA: TGTGCCAGCAGTTCCCGGACAGTGACAGGGGCCCAGTACTTC.

The rearrangement uses TRBV6-2 or TRBV6-3 and TRBJ2-1; TRBD1 might be the D (7 bases). The CDR3 extends over 16 amino acids. Germline V gene sequence: CDR1 MNHEY, CDR2 SVGEGT. V lost 1 base, J lost 1 base, and 11 bases lay in between. CDR3 DNA: TGTGCCAGCAGTTACTGGTCAGGGGGGTCCTACAATGAGCAGTTCTTC. The encoded protein is CASSYWSGGSYNEQFF.

V usage is TRBV18 and J usage is TRBJ1-1; possible D gene TRBD1, 5 bases. The CDR3 is 15 amino acids. Trimming removed 3 bases at V and 1 base at J, with 12 bases between. CDR1 and CDR2 from the germline V gene are KGHSH and LQKENI. The CDR3, as DNA: TGTGCCAGCTCACCCCGGGAGGGGTCGAACACTGAAGCTTTCTTT. Translation: CASSPREGSNTEAFF.

V usage is TRBV18 and J usage is TRBJ1-1, with D unclear. The CDR3 is 15 residues long. CDR1 KGHSH and CDR2 LQKENI come from the germline V gene. V was clipped by 3 bases and J by 4 bases, with 15 bases between them. The CDR3 protein is CASSPQSNAVTEAFF. For the CDR3, the DNA is TGTGCCAGCTCACCGCAGAGCAATGCGGTCACTGAAGCTTTCTTT.

The V call is TRBV5-5, the J call TRBJ2-2, with D possibly TRBD1 on 5 matching bases. V was clipped by 0 bases and J by 2 bases, with 11 bases between them. Germline CDR1 reads SGHKS; CDR2 reads YYEKEE (reference sequence). The CDR3 has 16 residues. This CDR3 reads CASSLGNRINTGELFF. CDR3 nucleotide sequence: TGTGCCAGCAGCTTGGGAAACAGGATAAACACCGGGGAGCTGTTTTTT.

This clone showed up just a few times. This chain joins TRBV30 and TRBJ2-2; 7 bases are shared with TRBD1. The junction had 6 bases not matched to a gene; V was cut back by 7 bases and J by 4 bases. This CDR3 region has 13 residues. CDR1 is GTSNPN and CDR2 is SVGIG in the germline V gene (reference sequence). The CDR3 coding sequence is TGTGCCTTCGGGACAGTAGTCACCGGGGAGCTGTTTTTT. Residues: CAFGTVVTGELFF.

The V and J genes are TRBV6-6 and TRBJ1-1; 9 positions match TRBD1. CDR1 and CDR2 from the germline V gene are MNHNY and SVGAGI (reference sequence). The CDR3 runs to 16 residues. The J segment lost 4 bases and the V segment lost 4 bases, leaving 10 bases of the junction unmatched. For the CDR3, the DNA is TGTGCCAGCAGTTTCCCCGGACAGGGGCGAGGCACTGAAGCTTTCTTT. Protein product: CASSFPGQGRGTEAFF.

This chain joins TRBV12-3 or TRBV12-4 and TRBJ2-7, with D hard to call. Trimming shortened V by 6 bases and J by 3 bases, and 9 bases separated the two germline ends. There are 12 residues in the CDR3. DNA of the CDR3: TGTGCCAGCAGCTTTGTAGACTACGAGCAGTACTTC. This sequence encodes CASSFVDYEQYF.

The CDR3 bases are TGTGCCACCAGCAGAGACATGCAAACGCGGGAAAAACTGTTTTTT. Its protein is CATSRDMQTREKLFF. The chain has TRBV15 and TRBJ1-4; D call uncertain. The V and J ends lost 0 bases and 8 bases respectively, with 13 bases between them. This CDR3 is 15 amino acids long. The germline V gene has CDR1 LNHNV and CDR2 YYDKDF (reference sequence).

The V and J genes are TRBV7-3 and TRBJ1-2; TRBD1 agrees at 12 bases. V trimming: 5 bases; J trimming: 5 bases; junction bases outside the gene matches: 12. The length of the CDR3 is 17 residues. Germline lookup yields CDR1 SGHTA and CDR2 FQGTGA. The CDR3 protein is CASSNRDRGRSDYGYTF. In DNA, the CDR3 is TGTGCCAGCAGCAACCGGGACAGGGGGCGTAGCGATTATGGCTACACCTTC.

V is TRBV20-1 and J is TRBJ1-1, with unresolved D. CDR3 length equals 14 residues. Germline values: CDR1 DFQATT, CDR2 SNEGSKA (reference sequence). V gave up 3 bases and J gave up 1 base, with 12 bases separating them. The CDR3 DNA follows: TGCAGTGCTAGTCCACAGAACAAGAACACTGAAGCTTTCTTT. This gives the protein CSASPQNKNTEAFF.

CDR3: CASSLVLAKNIQYF. The CDR3 coding sequence is TGTGCCAGCAGCTTGGTTCTAGCCAAAAACATTCAGTACTTC. This chain uses TRBV5-6 with TRBJ2-4; D is ambiguous. V lost 0 bases to trimming and J lost 0 bases, with 4 bases between them. This CDR3 is 14 amino acids long. The V gene's germline CDR1 is SGHDT and CDR2 YYEEEE. The full variable domain, rest sourced from reference TRBV5-6 and TRBJ2-4, is DAGVTQSPTHLIKTRGQQVTLRCSPKSGHDTVSWYQQALGQGPQFIFQYYEEEERQRGNFPDRFSGHQFPNYSSELNVNALLLGDSALYLCASSLVLAKNIQYFGAGTRLSVL.

The chain links TRBV10-3 to TRBJ1-2; 8 bases are a match to TRBD1. Losses at the gene ends were 0 bases for V and 4 bases for J; bases not matched to a gene: 4. This CDR3 spans 15 amino acids. The germline V gene encodes CDR1 ENHRY and CDR2 SYGVKD. This chain's CDR3 is CAISESGQAAYGYTF. In nucleotides, the CDR3 is TGTGCCATCAGTGAGTCGGGACAGGCGGCCTATGGCTACACCTTC.

This rearrangement joins TRBV13 to TRBJ2-3; 8 bases fit TRBD2. The length of the CDR3 is 15 residues. CDR1 is PRHDT, CDR2 FYEKMQ, per germline (reference sequence). With 1 base clipped from V and 5 bases from J, the junction kept 5 bases outside the gene matches. Here the CDR3 DNA reads TGTGCCAGCAGCTTAGATCTCACTAGCGGAGATACGCAGTATTTT. This sequence encodes CASSLDLTSGDTQYF.

The count of this clone is one. This sequence joins TRBV6-2 or TRBV6-3 and TRBJ1-2; a possible D gene is TRBD1 (6 bases). Trimming removed 0 bases from V and 8 bases from J, with 16 bases in between. The V gene's germline CDR1 is MNHEY and CDR2 SVGEGT. CDR3 length: 15 residues. The CDR3 coding sequence is TGTGCCAGCAGTTACTCGATTGGTCGGGACAACGGCTACACCTTC. Protein sequence: CASSYSIGRDNGYTF.

The chain joins TRBV2 to TRBJ2-5; TRBD2 matches at 11 bases. Germline assignment: CDR1 SNHLY and CDR2 FYNNEI. The V segment lost 2 bases and the J segment 0 bases; nucleotides outside the gene matches: 8. This CDR3 region has 18 residues. CDR3 region: CASSETLAGERYQETQYF. The CDR3 DNA reads as TGTGCCAGCAGTGAAACACTAGCGGGGGAACGGTACCAAGAGACCCAGTACTTC.

The chain carries TRBV7-3 and TRBJ2-3; D is unclear. V was pared by 2 bases and J by 2 bases, with 8 bases between. The CDR3 has 14 residues. CDR1 SGHTA and CDR2 FQGTGA come from the germline V gene. DNA for the CDR3: TGTGCCAGCAGCTTAGAGCCACTCACAGATACGCAGTATTTT. Its translation is CASSLEPLTDTQYF.

J is TRBJ1-2 and V is TRBV28, with 7 bases that match TRBD1. Germline values: CDR1 MDHEN, CDR2 SYDVKM. Germline trimming cut 5 bases from V and 4 bases from J; bases unmatched to any gene: 7. The CDR3 extends over 14 amino acids. The CDR3 DNA reads TGTGCCAGCAGTCAAACCGGGACAGTCTATGGCTACACCTTC. This sequence encodes CASSQTGTVYGYTF.

The chain couples TRBV11-2 to TRBJ1-3, with 7 bases lining up with TRBD1. The CDR3 length is 14 residues. V lost 5 bases and J lost 4; bases outside the gene matches: 5. Per the germline V gene, CDR1 is SGHAT and CDR2 is FQNNGV. DNA for the CDR3: TGTGCCAGCAGCCGGGGACAGTTCGGAAACACCATATATTTT. It yields the protein CASSRGQFGNTIYF. Supplemented by reference TRBV11-2 and TRBJ1-3, the full variable domain reads EAGVAQSPRYKIIEKRQSVAFWCNPISGHATLYWYQQILGQGPKLLIQFQNNGVVDDSQLPKDRFSAERLKGVDSTLKIQPAKLEDSAVYLCASSRGQFGNTIYFGEGSWLTVV.

CDR3 nucleotides: TGTGCCAGCAGTTTGGAGGGTAACTATGGCTACACCTTC. Translating it yields CASSLEGNYGYTF. The chain recombines TRBV6-5 with TRBJ1-2; D is undetermined. The CDR3 has 13 amino acids. From germline, CDR1 is MNHEY and CDR2 SVGAGI. The V end lost 4 bases, the J end lost 1 base, and 7 bases lay between the germline ends.

V is TRBV5-1 and J is TRBJ2-1; 8 bases are a match to TRBD2. CDR1 and CDR2 from the germline V gene are SGHRS and YFSETQ. With V trimmed by 5 bases and J by 5 bases, 9 bases remained unmatched. CDR3 length equals 15 residues. In nucleotides, the CDR3 is TGCGCCAGCAGGGCGAGACTAGCGCTCGACAATGAGCAGTTCTTC. Its translation is CASRARLALDNEQFF. The complete variable domain, with remaining parts taken from reference TRBV5-1 and TRBJ2-1, reads KAGVTQTPRYLIKTRGQQVTLSCSPISGHRSVSWYQQTPGQGLQFLFEYFSETQRNKGNFPGRFSGRQFSNSRSEMNVSTLELGDSALYLCASRARLALDNEQFFGPGTRLTVL.

This sequence joins TRBV21-1 and TRBJ2-3; the table's D call, TRBD2, was not checked against the DNA. TRBV21-1 is tagged as a pseudogene. The CDR3 is 19 residues long. The DNA for the CDR3 is TGTGCCAGCAGCAAAGAGGGGACTCTAGTCGGGGGGAGCACAGATACGCAGTATTTT. Translation: CASSKEGTLVGGSTDTQYF.

The chain couples TRBV18 to TRBJ2-1; 7 nucleotides match TRBD2. CDR1 is KGHSH, CDR2 LQKENI, per germline. Trimming cost V 3 bases and J 7 bases; bases outside gene matches: 3. The CDR3 consists of 13 residues. The CDR3 spells CASSPGLINEQFF. The CDR3 region has the DNA TGTGCCAGCTCACCGGGACTAATTAATGAGCAGTTCTTC.